A single T cell receptor beta chain is shown here with its context. Antigen specificity is unknown. TCRdb passed the RT-PCR reads through MiXCR, listing each CDR3 protein once. The sample includes just over 300,000 distinct CDR3 sequences, just over 20% of them seen just once. The CDR3 extends over 16 amino acids. Germline lookup yields CDR1 SEHNR and CDR2 FQNEAQ (reference sequence). The trim removed 7 bases at V and 5 bases at J, leaving 8 bases unmatched. The sample comes from a study of response to subunit inactivated influenza vaccine. Study-wide results and caveats: The authors suggested that few new T cells are recruited per seasonal influenza vaccination.

The input for sequencing was PBMCs from blood, taken about 19 months after vaccination. The V call is TRBV7-9, the J call TRBJ2-1, with 13 bases matching TRBD2. The TCR comes from a man in his fifties or sixties who received an inactivated influenza vaccine. The CDR3 bases are TGTGCCAGCAACCTCGGGACTAGCGGGGCAAACAATGAGCAGTTCTTC. Translating gives CASNLGTSGANNEQFF.